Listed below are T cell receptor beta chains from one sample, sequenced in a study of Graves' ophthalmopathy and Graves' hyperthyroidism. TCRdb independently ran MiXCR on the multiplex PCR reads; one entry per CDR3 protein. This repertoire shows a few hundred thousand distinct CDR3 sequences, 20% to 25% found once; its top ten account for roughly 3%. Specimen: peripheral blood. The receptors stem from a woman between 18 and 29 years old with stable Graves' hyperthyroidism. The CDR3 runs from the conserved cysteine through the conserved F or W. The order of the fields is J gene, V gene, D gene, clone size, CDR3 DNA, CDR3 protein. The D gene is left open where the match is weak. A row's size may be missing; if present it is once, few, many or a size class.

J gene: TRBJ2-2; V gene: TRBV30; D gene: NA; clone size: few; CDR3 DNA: TGTGCCTGGAGCAGGGAAAAAGGGGAGCTGTTTTTT; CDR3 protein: CAWSREKGELFF
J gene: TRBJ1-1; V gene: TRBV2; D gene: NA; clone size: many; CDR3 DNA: TGTGCCAGCATGAGAACCCGGGACACTGAAGCTTTCTTT; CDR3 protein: CASMRTRDTEAFF
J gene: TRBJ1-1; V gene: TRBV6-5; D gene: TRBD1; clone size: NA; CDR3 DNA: TGTGCCAGCAGCCACTCGCGGACAGGGGGAAAACCTGAAGCTTTCTTT; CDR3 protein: CASSHSRTGGKPEAFF
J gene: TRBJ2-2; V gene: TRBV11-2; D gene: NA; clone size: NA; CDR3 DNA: TGTGCCAGCAGCTTTTCGTCCGGCACCGGGGAGCTGTGTTTT; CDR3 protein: CASSFSSGTGELCF
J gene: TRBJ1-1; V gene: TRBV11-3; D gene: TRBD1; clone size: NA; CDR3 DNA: TGTGCCAGCAGCTCGGACAGGCAGAACACTGAAGCTTTCTTT; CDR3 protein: CASSSDRQNTEAFF
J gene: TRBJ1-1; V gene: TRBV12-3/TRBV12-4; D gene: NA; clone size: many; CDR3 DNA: TGTGCCAGCAGTTTCGGTCCCGAAGCTTTCTTT; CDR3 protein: CASSFGPEAFF
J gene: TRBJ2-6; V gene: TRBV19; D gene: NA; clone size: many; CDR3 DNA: TGTGCCAGTAGACTGTCTGGGGCCAACGTCCTGACTTTC; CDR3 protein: CASRLSGANVLTF
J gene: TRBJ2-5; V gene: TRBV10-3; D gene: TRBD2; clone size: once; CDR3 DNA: TGTGCCATCAGTGAGATCGGGACTAGCGGGGGAGAGACCCAGTACTTC; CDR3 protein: CAISEIGTSGGETQYF
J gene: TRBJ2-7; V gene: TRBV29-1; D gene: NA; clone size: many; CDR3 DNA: TGCAGCGTTGCCGGGGATACGATATCCGAGCAGTACTTC; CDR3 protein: CSVAGDTISEQYF
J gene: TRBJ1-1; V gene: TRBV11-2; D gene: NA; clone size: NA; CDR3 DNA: TGTGCCAGCAGCTCACCTCTTTGGGGGACCGAAGCTTTCTTT; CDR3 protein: CASSSPLWGTEAFF
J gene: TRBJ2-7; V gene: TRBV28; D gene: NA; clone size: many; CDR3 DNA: TGTGCCAGCTCCCACGGAACTAGCTCCTACGAGCAGTACTTC; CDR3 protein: CASSHGTSSYEQYF
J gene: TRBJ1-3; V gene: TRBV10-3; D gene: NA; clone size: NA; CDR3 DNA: TGTGCCATCAGTGGGACAGCCGGTGGAAACACCATATATTTT; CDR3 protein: CAISGTAGGNTIYF
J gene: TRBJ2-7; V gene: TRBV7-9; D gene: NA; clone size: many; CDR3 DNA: TGTGCCAGCAGCTTAGCCGTTTTTGACGAGCAGTACTTC; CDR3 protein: CASSLAVFDEQYF
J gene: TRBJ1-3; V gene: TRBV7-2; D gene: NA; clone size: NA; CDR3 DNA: TGTGCCAGCAGCCTCGACGGGGGGACAGGAAACACCATATATTTT; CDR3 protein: CASSLDGGTGNTIYF
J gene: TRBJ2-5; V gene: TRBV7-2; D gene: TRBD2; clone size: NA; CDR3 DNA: TGTGCCAGCAGCCCTGCGCTAGCGGGCGCCTGGGGGGAGACCCAGTACTTC; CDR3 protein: CASSPALAGAWGETQYF
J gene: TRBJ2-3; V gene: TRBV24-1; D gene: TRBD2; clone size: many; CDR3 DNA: TGTGCCACCAGTGGTTACGTAGCGGGAGTATCAGATACGCAGTATTTT; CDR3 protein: CATSGYVAGVSDTQYF
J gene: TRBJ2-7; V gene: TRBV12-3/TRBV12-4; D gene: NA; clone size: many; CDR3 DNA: TGTGCCAGCAGTTTCCTTGTGGGGGGTTTATACGAGCAGTACTTC; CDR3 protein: CASSFLVGGLYEQYF
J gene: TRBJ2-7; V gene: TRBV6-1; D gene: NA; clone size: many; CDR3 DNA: TGTGCCAGCAGTGGGGACGGAGCCCCCTACGAGCAGTACTTC; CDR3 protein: CASSGDGAPYEQYF
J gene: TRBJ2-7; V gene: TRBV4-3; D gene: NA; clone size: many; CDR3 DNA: TGCGCCAGCAGCCAAGATGGACTTTACCTCGAGCAGTACTTC; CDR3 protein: CASSQDGLYLEQYF
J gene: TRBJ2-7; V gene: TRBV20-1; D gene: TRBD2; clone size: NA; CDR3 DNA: TGCAGTGCTAGGGGACTAGCGGGAGTCAACGAGCAGTACTTC; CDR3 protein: CSARGLAGVNEQYF
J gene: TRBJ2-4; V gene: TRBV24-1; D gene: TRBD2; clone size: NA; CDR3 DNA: TGTGCCACCAGCCCGGGGGGACCAAAAAACATTAAGTACTTC; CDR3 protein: CATSPGGPKNIKYF
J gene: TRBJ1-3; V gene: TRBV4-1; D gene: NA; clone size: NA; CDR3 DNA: TGCGCCAGCAGCCAAGAGTTCTCCCGGTGGGGAGGTGGAAACACCATATATTTT; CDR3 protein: CASSQEFSRWGGGNTIYF
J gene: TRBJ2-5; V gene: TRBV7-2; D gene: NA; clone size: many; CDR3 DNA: TGTGCCAGCAGCTTTAGGGTTGAGACCCAGTACTTC; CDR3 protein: CASSFRVETQYF
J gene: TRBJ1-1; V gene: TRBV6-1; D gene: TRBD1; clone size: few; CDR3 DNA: TGTGCCAGCAGGACAGGGGTCGGGACCGAAGCTTTCTTT; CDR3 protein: CASRTGVGTEAFF
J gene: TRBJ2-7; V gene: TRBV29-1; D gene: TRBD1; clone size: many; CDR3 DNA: TGCAGCGTTGGGGGACAGGGGCCCTCCTACGAGCAGTACTTC; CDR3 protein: CSVGGQGPSYEQYF
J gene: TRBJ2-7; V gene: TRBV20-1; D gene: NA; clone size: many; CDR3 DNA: TGCAGTGCTAGGTCCAGTGCTGACTACGAGCAGTACTTC; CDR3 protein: CSARSSADYEQYF
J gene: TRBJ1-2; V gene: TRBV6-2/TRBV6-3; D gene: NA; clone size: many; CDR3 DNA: TGTGCCAGCAGATCACAGGGAGACTATGGCTACACCTTC; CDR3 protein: CASRSQGDYGYTF
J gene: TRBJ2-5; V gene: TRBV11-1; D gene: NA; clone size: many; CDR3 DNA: TGTGCCAGCAGCTTAGGCGCCAGGGAAGAGACCCAGTACTTC; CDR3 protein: CASSLGAREETQYF
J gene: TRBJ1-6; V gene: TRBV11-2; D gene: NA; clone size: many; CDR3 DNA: TGTGCCAGCAGCTTAGGAGCCGGACCCCTCCACTTT; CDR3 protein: CASSLGAGPLHF
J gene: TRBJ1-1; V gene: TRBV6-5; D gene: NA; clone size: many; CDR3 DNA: TGTGCCAGCAGTGACTCCGGGACTTTGGGCGCTTTCTTT; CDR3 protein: CASSDSGTLGAFF
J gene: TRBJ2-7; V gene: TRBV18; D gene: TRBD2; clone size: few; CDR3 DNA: TGTGCCAGCTCACCTACGGGAGGGCAGGACGAGCAGTACTTC; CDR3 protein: CASSPTGGQDEQYF
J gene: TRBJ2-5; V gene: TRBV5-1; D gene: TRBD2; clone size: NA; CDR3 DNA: TGCGCCAGGGGGGGGGAACCTAGCGGGGAGGAAGAAGAGACCCAGTACTTC; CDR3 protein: CARGGEPSGEEEETQYF
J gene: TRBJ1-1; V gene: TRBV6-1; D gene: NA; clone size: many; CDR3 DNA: TGTGCCAGCAGTGAGCGCTTGAACACTGAAGCTTTCTTT; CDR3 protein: CASSERLNTEAFF
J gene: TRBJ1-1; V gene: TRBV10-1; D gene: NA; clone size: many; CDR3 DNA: TGCGCCAGCAGTGATGAAGGCACTGAAGCTTTCTTT; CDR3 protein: CASSDEGTEAFF
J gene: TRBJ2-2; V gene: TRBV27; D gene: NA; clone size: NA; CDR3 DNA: TGTGCCAGCAGTCTCTGGACAAGGAACACCGGGGAGCTGTTTTTT; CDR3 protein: CASSLWTRNTGELFF
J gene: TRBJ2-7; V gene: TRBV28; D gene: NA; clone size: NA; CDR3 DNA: TGTGCCAGCAGTTTACTAGCGTTAAGAACCTACGAGCAGTACTTC; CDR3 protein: CASSLLALRTYEQYF
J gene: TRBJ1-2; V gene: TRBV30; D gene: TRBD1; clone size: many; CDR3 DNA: TGTGCCTGGAGTCCGGGACAGACCTATGGCTACACCTTC; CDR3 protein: CAWSPGQTYGYTF
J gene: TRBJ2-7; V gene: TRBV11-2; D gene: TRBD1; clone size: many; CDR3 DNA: TGTGCCAACAGCTTATTGGGGTTTTGGGACAGCTCCTACGAGCAGTACTTC; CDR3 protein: CANSLLGFWDSSYEQYF
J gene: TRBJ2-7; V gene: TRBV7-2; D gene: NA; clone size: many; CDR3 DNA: TGTGCCAGCAGCTTAGACCCGGGGCCCTACGAGCAGTACTTC; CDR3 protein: CASSLDPGPYEQYF
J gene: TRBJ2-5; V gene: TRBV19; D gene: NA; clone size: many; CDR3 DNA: TGTGCCAGTAGATCCCAGGGGACTCCCCAAGAGACCCAGTACTTC; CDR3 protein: CASRSQGTPQETQYF
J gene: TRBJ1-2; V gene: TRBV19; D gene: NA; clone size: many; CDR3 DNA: TGTGCCAGTAGATGGGGCAGAGGCTATGGCTACACCTTC; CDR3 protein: CASRWGRGYGYTF
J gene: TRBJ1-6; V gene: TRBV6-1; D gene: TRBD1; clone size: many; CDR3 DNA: TGTGCCAGCAGACCAGGACAGGCGGTCTCACCCCTCCACTTT; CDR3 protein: CASRPGQAVSPLHF
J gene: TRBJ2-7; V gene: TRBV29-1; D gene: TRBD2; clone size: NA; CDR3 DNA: TGCAGCGTTGAGACTAGCGGGAGGGTCGGTGGCGAGCAGTACTTC; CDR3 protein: CSVETSGRVGGEQYF
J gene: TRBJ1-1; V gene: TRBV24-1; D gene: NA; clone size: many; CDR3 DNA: TGTGCCACCATCAGCCCTCTCGGGAAGGTGGCTGAAGCTTTCTTT; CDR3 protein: CATISPLGKVAEAFF
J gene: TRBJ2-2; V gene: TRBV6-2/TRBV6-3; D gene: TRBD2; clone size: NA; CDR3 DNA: TGTGCCAGCAGTTACGGCGGGGGGGTTTTCTCGAACACCGGGGAGCTGTTTTTT; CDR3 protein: CASSYGGGVFSNTGELFF
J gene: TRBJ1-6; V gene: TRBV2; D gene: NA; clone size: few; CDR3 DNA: TGTGCCAGCAATGAGCCTTGGGGGAATTCACCCCTCCACTTT; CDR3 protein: CASNEPWGNSPLHF
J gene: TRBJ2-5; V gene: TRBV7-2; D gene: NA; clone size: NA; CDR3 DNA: TGTGCCAGCAGCTTAGCGTTCGGTGTGTACTTC; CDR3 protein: CASSLAFGVYF
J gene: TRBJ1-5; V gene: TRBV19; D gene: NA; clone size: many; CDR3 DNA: TGTGCCAGTAGTATATGGGGAAGTAGCAATCAGCCCCAGCATTTT; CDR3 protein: CASSIWGSSNQPQHF
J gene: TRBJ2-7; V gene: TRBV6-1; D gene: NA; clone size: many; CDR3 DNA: TGTGCCAGCAGTGATAGACAAGCTTCCTCCTACGAGCAGTACTTC; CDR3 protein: CASSDRQASSYEQYF
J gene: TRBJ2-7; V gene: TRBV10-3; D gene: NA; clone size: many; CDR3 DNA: TGTGCCATCAGTGAGAGCAAGGGGCATGTCTACGAGCAGTACTTC; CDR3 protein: CAISESKGHVYEQYF
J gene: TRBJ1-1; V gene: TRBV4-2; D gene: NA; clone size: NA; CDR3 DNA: TGTGCCAGCAGCCAACGGGTACTAACTGAAGCTTTCTTT; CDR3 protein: CASSQRVLTEAFF
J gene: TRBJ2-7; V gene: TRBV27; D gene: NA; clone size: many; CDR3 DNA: TGTGCCAGCAGTTTTACCGGGAGCGTCTACGAGCAGTACTTC; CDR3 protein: CASSFTGSVYEQYF
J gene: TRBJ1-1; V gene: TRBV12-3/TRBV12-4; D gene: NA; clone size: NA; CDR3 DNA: TGTGCCAGCAGCTACTACCTCGGGCCGGGGAGCACTGAAGCTTTCTTT; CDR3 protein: CASSYYLGPGSTEAFF
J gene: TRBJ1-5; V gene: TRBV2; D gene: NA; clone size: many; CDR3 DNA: TGTGCCAGCAGTGAGGGCGGGACTAGGGGACAGCCCCAGCATTTT; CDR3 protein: CASSEGGTRGQPQHF